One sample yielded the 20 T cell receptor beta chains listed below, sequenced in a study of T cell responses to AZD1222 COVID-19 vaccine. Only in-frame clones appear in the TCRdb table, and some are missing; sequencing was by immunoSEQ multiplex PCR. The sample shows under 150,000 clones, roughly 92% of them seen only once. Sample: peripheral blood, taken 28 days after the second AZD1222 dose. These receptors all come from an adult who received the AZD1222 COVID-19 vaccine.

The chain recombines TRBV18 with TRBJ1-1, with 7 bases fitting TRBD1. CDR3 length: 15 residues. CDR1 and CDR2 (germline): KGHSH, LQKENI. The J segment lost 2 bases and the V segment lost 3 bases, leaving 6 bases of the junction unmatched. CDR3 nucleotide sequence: TGTGCCAGCTCACCGGGACAGTTGGGAAACACTGAAGCTTTCTTT. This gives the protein CASSPGQLGNTEAFF. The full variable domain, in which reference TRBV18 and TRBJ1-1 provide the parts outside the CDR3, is NAGVMQNPRHLVRRRGQEARLRCSPMKGHSHVYWYRQLPEEGLKFMVYLQKENIIDESGMPKERFSAEFPKEGPSILRIQQVVRGDSAAYFCASSPGQLGNTEAFFGQGTRLTVV.

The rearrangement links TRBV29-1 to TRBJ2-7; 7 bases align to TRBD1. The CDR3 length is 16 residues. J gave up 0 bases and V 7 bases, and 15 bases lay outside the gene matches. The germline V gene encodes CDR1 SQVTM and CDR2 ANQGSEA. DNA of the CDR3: TGCAGCGCCAAGGGGGCGGTTGGGGATCCCTCCTACGAGCAGTACTTC. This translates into CSAKGAVGDPSYEQYF.

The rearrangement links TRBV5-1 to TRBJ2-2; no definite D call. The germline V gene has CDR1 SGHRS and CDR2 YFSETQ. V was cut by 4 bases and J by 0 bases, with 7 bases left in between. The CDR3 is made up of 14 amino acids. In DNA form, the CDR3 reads TGCGCCAGCAGCCGCACTACGAACACCGGGGAGCTGTTTTTT. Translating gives CASSRTTNTGELFF.

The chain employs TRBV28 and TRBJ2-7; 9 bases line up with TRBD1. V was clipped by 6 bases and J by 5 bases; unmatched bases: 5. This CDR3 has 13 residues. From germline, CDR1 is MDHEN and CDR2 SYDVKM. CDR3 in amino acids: CASSRQGVDEQYV. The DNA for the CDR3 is TGTGCCAGCAGCAGACAGGGGGTCGACGAGCAGTACGTC.

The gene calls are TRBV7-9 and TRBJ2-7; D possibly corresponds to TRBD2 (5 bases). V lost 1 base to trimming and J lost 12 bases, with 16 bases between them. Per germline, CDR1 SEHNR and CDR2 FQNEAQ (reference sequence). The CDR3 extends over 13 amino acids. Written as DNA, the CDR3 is TGTGCCAGCAGCTTAGGGGAGAATGGGGTCCGGTACGTC. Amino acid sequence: CASSLGENGVRYV.

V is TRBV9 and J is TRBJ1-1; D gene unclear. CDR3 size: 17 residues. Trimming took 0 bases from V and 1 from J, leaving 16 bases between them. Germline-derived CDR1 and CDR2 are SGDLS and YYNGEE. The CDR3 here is CASSVDGAITPNTEAFF. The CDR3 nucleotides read TGTGCCAGCAGCGTAGATGGAGCCATAACACCGAACACTGAAGCTTTCTTT.

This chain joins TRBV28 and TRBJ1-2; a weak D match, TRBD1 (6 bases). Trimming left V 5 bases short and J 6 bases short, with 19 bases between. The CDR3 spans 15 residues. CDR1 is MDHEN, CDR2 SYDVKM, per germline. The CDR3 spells CASSPRGGPTHGYTF. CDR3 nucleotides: TGTGCCAGCAGTCCCCGGGGGGGCCCCACCCATGGCTACACCTTC.

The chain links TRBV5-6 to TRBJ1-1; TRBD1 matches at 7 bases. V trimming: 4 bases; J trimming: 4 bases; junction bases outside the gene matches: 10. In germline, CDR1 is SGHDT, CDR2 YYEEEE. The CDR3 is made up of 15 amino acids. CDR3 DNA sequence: TGTGCCAGCAGCCAGAATGACAGGGTGAGCACTGAAGCTTTCTTT. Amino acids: CASSQNDRVSTEAFF. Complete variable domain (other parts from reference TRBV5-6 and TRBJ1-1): DAGVTQSPTHLIKTRGQQVTLRCSPKSGHDTVSWYQQALGQGPQFIFQYYEEEERQRGNFPDRFSGHQFPNYSSELNVNALLLGDSALYLCASSQNDRVSTEAFFGQGTRLTVV.

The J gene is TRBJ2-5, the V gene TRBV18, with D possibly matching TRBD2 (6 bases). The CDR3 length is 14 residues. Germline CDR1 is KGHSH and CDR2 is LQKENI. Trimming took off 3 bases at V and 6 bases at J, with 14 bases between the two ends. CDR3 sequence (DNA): TGTGCCAGCTCACCCGAGGAGGGCGTGAAGACCCAGTACTTC. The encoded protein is CASSPEEGVKTQYF.

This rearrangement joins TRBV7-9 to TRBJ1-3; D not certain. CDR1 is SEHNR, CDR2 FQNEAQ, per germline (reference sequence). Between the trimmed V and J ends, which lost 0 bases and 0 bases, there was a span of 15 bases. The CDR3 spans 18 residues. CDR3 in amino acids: CASSLAFDWEASGNTIYF. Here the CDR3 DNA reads TGTGCCAGCAGCTTAGCTTTCGATTGGGAGGCCTCTGGAAACACCATATATTTT.

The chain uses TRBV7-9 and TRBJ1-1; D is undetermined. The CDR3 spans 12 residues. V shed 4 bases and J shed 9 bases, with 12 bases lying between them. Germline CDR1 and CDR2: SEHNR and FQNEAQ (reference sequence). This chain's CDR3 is CASSSEFIQAFF. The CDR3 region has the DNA TGTGCCAGCAGCTCCGAGTTTATTCAAGCTTTCTTT.

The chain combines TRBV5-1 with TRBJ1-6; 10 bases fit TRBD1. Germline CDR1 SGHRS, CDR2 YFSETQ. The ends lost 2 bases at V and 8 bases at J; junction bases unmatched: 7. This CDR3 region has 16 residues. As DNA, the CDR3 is TGCGCCAGCAGCTTACCTACCGGGACAGGGGATTCACCCCTCCACTTT. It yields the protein CASSLPTGTGDSPLHF.

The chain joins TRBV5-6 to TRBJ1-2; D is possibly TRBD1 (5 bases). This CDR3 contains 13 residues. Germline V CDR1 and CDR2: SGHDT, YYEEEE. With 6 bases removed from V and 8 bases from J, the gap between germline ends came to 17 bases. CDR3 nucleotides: TGTGCCAGCAACTCCCCAGGCTGGGGGGGCTACACCTTC. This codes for CASNSPGWGGYTF.

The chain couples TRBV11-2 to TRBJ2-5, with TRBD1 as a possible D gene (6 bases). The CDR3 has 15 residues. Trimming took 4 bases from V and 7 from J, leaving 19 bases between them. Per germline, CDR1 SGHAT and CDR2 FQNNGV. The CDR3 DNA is TGTGCCAGCAGCTCCCCGGGACACCCCGGAGGGACCCAGTACTTC. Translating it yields CASSSPGHPGGTQYF.

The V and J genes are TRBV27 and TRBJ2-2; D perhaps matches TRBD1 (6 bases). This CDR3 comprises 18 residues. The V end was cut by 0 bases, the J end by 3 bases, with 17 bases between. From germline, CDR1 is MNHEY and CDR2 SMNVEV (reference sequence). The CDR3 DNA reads TGTGCCAGCAGTTTATCCAGCGGCTTCCAGGGGTACACCGGGGAGCTGTTTTTT. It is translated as CASSLSSGFQGYTGELFF.

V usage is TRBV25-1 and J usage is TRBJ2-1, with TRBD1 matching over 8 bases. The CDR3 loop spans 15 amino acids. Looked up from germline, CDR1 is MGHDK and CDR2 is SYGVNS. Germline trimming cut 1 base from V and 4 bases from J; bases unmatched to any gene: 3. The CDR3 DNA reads TGTGCCAGCAGTGAATGGACAGGGCGGTACAATGAGCAGTTCTTC. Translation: CASSEWTGRYNEQFF.

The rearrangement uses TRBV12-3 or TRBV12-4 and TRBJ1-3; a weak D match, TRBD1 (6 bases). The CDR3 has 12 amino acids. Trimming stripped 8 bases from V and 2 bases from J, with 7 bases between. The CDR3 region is CASGGPGNTIYF. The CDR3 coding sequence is TGTGCCAGCGGGGGGCCTGGAAACACCATATATTTT.

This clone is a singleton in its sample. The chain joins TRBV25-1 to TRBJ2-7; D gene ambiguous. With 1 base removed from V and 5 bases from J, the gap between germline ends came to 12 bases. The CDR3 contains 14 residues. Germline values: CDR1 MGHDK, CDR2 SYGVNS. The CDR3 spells CASSEFGFSNEQYF. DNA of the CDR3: TGTGCCAGCAGTGAATTTGGTTTCTCAAACGAGCAGTACTTC.

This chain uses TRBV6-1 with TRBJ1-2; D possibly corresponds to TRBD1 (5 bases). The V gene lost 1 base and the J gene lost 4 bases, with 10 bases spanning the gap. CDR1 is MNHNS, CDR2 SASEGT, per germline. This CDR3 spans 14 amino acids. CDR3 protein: CASSEVGGGYGYTF. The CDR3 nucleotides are TGTGCCAGCAGTGAAGTTGGGGGGGGCTATGGCTACACCTTC.

The CDR3 DNA sequence: TGTGCCAGCAGTTCCCCCCCCCTGCGACAGGGTAACTACGAGCAGTACGTC. Translating it yields CASSSPPLRQGNYEQYV. The chain employs TRBV27 and TRBJ2-7; 7 bases line up with TRBD1. CDR1 is MNHEY, CDR2 SMNVEV, per germline (reference sequence). The CDR3 has 17 amino acids. V shed 4 bases and J 3 bases; nucleotides not matched to a gene: 15.